The rows below give T cell receptor beta chains drawn from one sample of a study of cytomegalovirus exposure and HLA in healthy donors. The data were produced by immunoSEQ multiplex PCR, yet TCRdb's version contains in-frame clones alone and is incomplete. The sample shows 250,000 to 350,000 clones, over 70% of them seen only once. The sample consisted of PBMCs. These receptors originate from a girl aged 2 to 10 in good health and CMV-seronegative. Both conserved end residues are part of each CDR3. The order of the fields is clone size, J gene, D gene, V gene, CDR3 DNA, CDR3 protein. A D gene is named only where the DNA matches it firmly. Size values are once, few and many counts, or a class for expanded clones, and some rows have none.

>.|TRBJ2-7|TRBD2|TRBV18
TGTGCCAGCTCACCACTGACTAGCGGGAGTCCCTACGAGCAGTACTTC
CASSPLTSGSPYEQYF
>.|TRBJ1-6|.|TRBV19
TGTGCCAGTAGGAACAACCTGAATTCACCCCTCCACTTT
CASRNNLNSPLHF
>once|TRBJ1-2|.|TRBV27
TGTGCCAGCAGTTTATCGCTCTTTCGGGGGGCGCGATATGGCTACACCTTC
CASSLSLFRGARYGYTF
>few|TRBJ1-2|.|TRBV9
TGTGCCAGCAGCGTAGCTGGGGCGGAGGGCTACACCTTC
CASSVAGAEGYTF
>.|TRBJ1-1|.|TRBV19
TGTGCCAGTAGTACAGGGGTCGGTGAAGCTTTCTTT
CASSTGVGEAFF
>.|TRBJ1-2|TRBD1|TRBV30
TGTGCCTGGAGTGTCCGACAGGGGGCTTATGGCTACACCTTC
CAWSVRQGAYGYTF
>.|TRBJ2-7|.|TRBV5-5
TGTGCCAGCCAATGGGGGACAATAGTGTCCGAGCAGTACTTC
CASQWGTIVSEQYF
>.|TRBJ2-7|TRBD1|TRBV18
TGTGCCAGCTCAAGGACAGGGGACGAGCAGTACTTC
CASSRTGDEQYF
>.|TRBJ1-5|.|TRBV27
TGTGCCAGCAGTTTACCGAATCAGCCCCAGCATTTT
CASSLPNQPQHF
>.|TRBJ2-1|.|TRBV9
TGTGCCAGCAGCGTAGTAGACAGGATGACTTACAATGAGCAGTTCTTC
CASSVVDRMTYNEQFF
>.|TRBJ1-4|TRBD1|TRBV9
TGTGCCAGCAGCGTAGGCCCGGTGACAGGGTTTTATGAAAAACTGTTTTTT
CASSVGPVTGFYEKLFF
>.|TRBJ2-7|.|TRBV30
TGTGCCTGGAGTATATGGAGTAACTACGAGCAGTACTTC
CAWSIWSNYEQYF
>.|TRBJ1-5|TRBD1|TRBV9
TGTGCCAGCAGCGCCGGGACAGCCAAACAGCCCCAACATTTT
CASSAGTAKQPQHF
>.|TRBJ1-2|TRBD1|TRBV6-5
TGTGCCAGTGTGCCCGGGACAGCTTATGGCTACACCTTC
CASVPGTAYGYTF
>.|TRBJ1-2|TRBD1|TRBV28
TGTGCCAGCAGTCAGACAGGGGGGACCTATGGCTACACCTTC
CASSQTGGTYGYTF
>.|TRBJ2-6|TRBD1|TRBV18
TGTGCCAGCTCCCCGCGCCAGGGGGACGTCCTGACTTTC
CASSPRQGDVLTF
>.|TRBJ2-7|.|TRBV28
TGTGCCAGCAGTTTATCCTTCCGACTCGAGCAGTACTTC
CASSLSFRLEQYF
>.|TRBJ2-3|.|TRBV28
TGTGCCAGCAGTTTGGGCGGGACTAGCACAGATACGCAGTATTTT
CASSLGGTSTDTQYF
>.|TRBJ1-1|.|TRBV28
TGTGCCAGCAGCCTAGACTTTAACACTGAAGCTTTCTTT
CASSLDFNTEAFF
>.|TRBJ1-4|TRBD1|TRBV9
TGTGCCAGCACTCCAGGGGGGACGGGTGAAAAACTGTTTTTT
CASTPGGTGEKLFF
>.|TRBJ2-1|.|TRBV5-4
TGTGCCAGCAGGGAGGGGGGGGGCGTCTACAATGAGCAGTTCTTC
CASREGGGVYNEQFF
>.|TRBJ2-5|.|TRBV12-5
TGTGCTAGTGGTTTCACGGGGGGCAAAGAGACCCAGTACTTC
CASGFTGGKETQYF
>.|TRBJ2-5|.|TRBV9
TGTGCCAGCAGCGTAGGTCCCGGGGAGACCCAGTACTTC
CASSVGPGETQYF
>.|TRBJ2-3|TRBD1|TRBV28
TGTGCCAGCAGTTTTTGGGGACAGGGGGGCACAGATACGCAGTATTTT
CASSFWGQGGTDTQYF
>.|TRBJ2-7|.|TRBV30
TGTGCCTGGAGTGCACTTATCCCCTACGAGCAGTACTTC
CAWSALIPYEQYF
>.|TRBJ1-4|.|TRBV10-3
TGTGCCATCAAACAGGGTACAACTAATGAAAAACTGTTTTTT
CAIKQGTTNEKLFF
>.|TRBJ2-1|TRBD2|TRBV25-1
TGTGCCAGCTTTAGCGGGGGGGCGGGATTAGTCGGTGAGCAGTTCTTC
CASFSGGAGLVGEQFF
>.|TRBJ2-7|TRBD1|TRBV7-6
TGTGCCAGCAGCTCTAGAGGGACAGGGGTTCGATACGAGCAGTACTTC
CASSSRGTGVRYEQYF
>.|TRBJ1-3|.|TRBV28
TGTGCCAGCAGTTTATCCGGGGTTAAAGCTGGAAACACCATATATTTT
CASSLSGVKAGNTIYF
>.|TRBJ2-7|TRBD2|TRBV7-9
TGTGCCAGCAGCACCCGAGCGGGGAGCTCCTACGAGCAGTACTTC
CASSTRAGSSYEQYF
>.|TRBJ2-7|.|TRBV10-3
TGTGCCATCCGACAGGAATACGAGCAGTACTTC
CAIRQEYEQYF
>.|TRBJ1-6|TRBD1|TRBV6-1
TGTGCCAGCAGTGAAGGGGACAGGCCCTATTCGTTTGTTTCACCCCTCCACTTT
CASSEGDRPYSFVSPLHF
>.|TRBJ2-1|.|TRBV19
TGTGCCAGTAGTCGTTCGGACACTCTAGGGGATGAGCAGTTCTTC
CASSRSDTLGDEQFF
>.|TRBJ1-2|.|TRBV6-5
TGTGCCAGCAGCCCCAGGCAGATCTATGGCTACACCTTC
CASSPRQIYGYTF
>.|TRBJ1-1|TRBD1|TRBV7-2
TGTGCCAGCAGCCCCAGACAGGGCGCCACTGAAGCTTTCTTT
CASSPRQGATEAFF
>.|TRBJ1-1|.|TRBV10-3
TGTGCCATCAGTGATTGGAAGGAGACGAACACTGAAGCTTTCTTT
CAISDWKETNTEAFF
>.|TRBJ2-5|TRBD1|TRBV18
TGTGCCAGCTCATCCGGACAGGCCTCTGTACAAGAGACCCAGTACTTC
CASSSGQASVQETQYF
>.|TRBJ2-1|TRBD2|TRBV5-4
TGTGCCAGCAGCTCCCGACTGGTAGCGGGGGGCTACAATGAGCAGTTCTTC
CASSSRLVAGGYNEQFF
>few|TRBJ2-7|.|TRBV11-2
TGTGCCAGCAGCCCTCTCAACAGGGGGGGGAGGAACTCCTACGAGCAGTACTTC
CASSPLNRGGRNSYEQYF
>once|TRBJ1-5|.|TRBV2
TGTGCCAGCAGGGACAGCATCTATAGCAATCAGCCCCAGCATTTT
CASRDSIYSNQPQHF
>.|TRBJ2-7|.|TRBV5-1
TGCGCCAGCAGCTTGAATTTATGGGGGCTCTACGAGCAGTACTTC
CASSLNLWGLYEQYF
>.|TRBJ2-5|.|TRBV6-5
TGTGCCAGCAGTTACTCGATTTCTACAGACCAAGAGACCCAGTACTTC
CASSYSISTDQETQYF